The rows below give T cell receptor beta chains drawn from one sample of a study of T cell repertoires in cytomegalovirus infection. TCRdb itself ran the reads through MiXCR, one entry per CDR3 protein. The repertoire has about 830,000 distinct CDR3 sequences, roughly 33% of them found once; the top ten carry over 10%. The antigens these receptors bind are not known. Sample: cultured CD8+ T cells from PBMCs, taken from culture after CMV antigen stimulation. The receptor set was obtained from a human donor in good health (CMV status not recorded). Some clones in this sample may be carry-over from other donors' samples. Each CDR3 is given with its conserved first and last residue. The D gene is left open where the match is weak. Size is omitted from some rows. Given values are once, few, many or a class for expanded clones.

CDR3 protein: CASSVAGQGGDNEQFF; CDR3 DNA: TGTGCCAGCAGCGTAGCGGGGCAGGGAGGGGACAATGAGCAGTTCTTC; J gene: TRBJ2-1; V gene: TRBV9; clone size: .; D gene: TRBD2
CDR3 protein: CASSPVARNTGELFF; CDR3 DNA: TGTGCCAGCAGCCCAGTAGCTAGGAACACCGGGGAGCTGTTTTTT; J gene: TRBJ2-2; V gene: TRBV7-2; clone size: many; D gene: .
CDR3 protein: CASSLALGVFTTYEQYF; CDR3 DNA: TGTGCCAGCAGCTTAGCCTTGGGGGTCTTCACTACCTACGAGCAGTACTTC; J gene: TRBJ2-7; V gene: TRBV7-9; clone size: .; D gene: .
CDR3 protein: CASTQTGRRQETQYF; CDR3 DNA: TGTGCCAGCACCCAGACAGGGAGGAGGCAAGAGACCCAGTACTTC; J gene: TRBJ2-5; V gene: TRBV7-9; clone size: many; D gene: .
CDR3 protein: CASSLRLQGTTSMNTEAFF; CDR3 DNA: TGTGCCAGCAGCTTAAGACTGCAGGGGACGACGTCCATGAACACTGAAGCTTTCTTT; J gene: TRBJ1-1; V gene: TRBV7-9; clone size: few; D gene: .
CDR3 protein: CASSLGFTSGGSYNEQFF; CDR3 DNA: TGTGCCAGCAGCTTAGGCTTCACTAGCGGGGGCTCCTACAATGAGCAGTTCTTC; J gene: TRBJ2-1; V gene: TRBV7-6; clone size: .; D gene: TRBD2
CDR3 protein: CASTPFRLAGANEQFF; CDR3 DNA: TGTGCCAGCACCCCTTTCCGGCTAGCGGGGGCCAATGAGCAGTTCTTC; J gene: TRBJ2-1; V gene: TRBV2; clone size: .; D gene: TRBD2
CDR3 protein: CASSQEPAGLQETQYF; CDR3 DNA: TGTGCCAGCAGCCAAGAACCAGCGGGGCTCCAAGAGACCCAGTACTTC; J gene: TRBJ2-5; V gene: TRBV3-1; clone size: .; D gene: TRBD2
CDR3 protein: CASGSGGARSYNEQFF; CDR3 DNA: TGTGCCAGCGGAAGTGGAGGTGCTCGCTCCTACAATGAGCAGTTCTTC; J gene: TRBJ2-1; V gene: TRBV6-6; clone size: .; D gene: .
CDR3 protein: CASEIFGIEQYF; CDR3 DNA: TGTGCCAGCGAGATCTTTGGGATTGAGCAGTACTTC; J gene: TRBJ2-7; V gene: TRBV5-5; clone size: .; D gene: .
CDR3 protein: CASSPTTGGLAKNIQYF; CDR3 DNA: TGTGCCAGCAGCCCGACGACGGGGGGGCTAGCCAAAAACATTCAGTACTTC; J gene: TRBJ2-4; V gene: TRBV7-9; clone size: .; D gene: TRBD2
CDR3 protein: CASSFPGQGIVRNEQFF; CDR3 DNA: TGTGCCAGCAGTTTCCCGGGACAGGGGATTGTTCGCAATGAGCAGTTCTTC; J gene: TRBJ2-1; V gene: TRBV28; clone size: few; D gene: TRBD1
CDR3 protein: CASRDRVRYNEQFF; CDR3 DNA: TGTGCCAGTAGGGACAGGGTTCGCTACAATGAGCAGTTCTTC; J gene: TRBJ2-1; V gene: TRBV19; clone size: .; D gene: TRBD1
CDR3 protein: CASSTGGSSGYNEQFF; CDR3 DNA: TGTGCCAGTAGTACCGGGGGCTCCTCAGGGTACAATGAGCAGTTCTTC; J gene: TRBJ2-1; V gene: TRBV19; clone size: .; D gene: .
CDR3 protein: CASSPSGDGVDFVFYEQYF; CDR3 DNA: TGTGCCAGCAGCCCCTCAGGAGACGGCGTGGACTTCGTTTTCTACGAGCAGTACTTC; J gene: TRBJ2-7; V gene: TRBV7-2; clone size: many; D gene: .
CDR3 protein: CASSFSAGGLNEQFF; CDR3 DNA: TGTGCCAGCAGCTTTAGTGCGGGGGGCCTCAATGAGCAGTTCTTC; J gene: TRBJ2-1; V gene: TRBV7-8; clone size: few; D gene: TRBD2
CDR3 protein: CASTSSETGELFF; CDR3 DNA: TGTGCCAGCACTTCTTCGGAAACCGGGGAGCTGTTTTTT; J gene: TRBJ2-2; V gene: TRBV6-5; clone size: few; D gene: .
CDR3 protein: CASRRSPSSYNEQFF; CDR3 DNA: TGTGCCAGCAGGCGTAGCCCCAGCTCCTACAATGAGCAGTTCTTC; J gene: TRBJ2-1; V gene: TRBV6-5; clone size: few; D gene: .
CDR3 protein: CASTGRRGRNTEAFF; CDR3 DNA: TGTGCCAGCACGGGCCGCAGGGGGCGAAACACTGAAGCTTTCTTT; J gene: TRBJ1-1; V gene: TRBV7-9; clone size: .; D gene: TRBD1
CDR3 protein: CAISPRTGLNTEAFF; CDR3 DNA: TGTGCCATCAGTCCACGGACAGGGTTGAACACTGAAGCTTTCTTT; J gene: TRBJ1-1; V gene: TRBV10-3; clone size: few; D gene: TRBD1
CDR3 protein: CAIPTTGAVTIGELFF; CDR3 DNA: TGTGCCATCCCAACCACGGGGGCAGTAACAATCGGGGAGCTGTTTTTT; J gene: TRBJ2-2; V gene: TRBV10-3; clone size: .; D gene: .
CDR3 protein: CSVDLRETGAGYGYTF; CDR3 DNA: TGCAGCGTTGATCTAAGGGAGACAGGGGCGGGCTATGGCTACACCTTC; J gene: TRBJ1-2; V gene: TRBV29-1; clone size: few; D gene: TRBD1
CDR3 protein: CAITDPRGYEQYF; CDR3 DNA: TGTGCCATCACAGATCCTCGGGGCTACGAGCAGTACTTC; J gene: TRBJ2-7; V gene: TRBV6-1; clone size: few; D gene: .
CDR3 protein: CASSLLSRVVGVSGELFF; CDR3 DNA: TGTGCCAGCAGCTTACTGTCAAGGGTTGTAGGGGTTTCTGGGGAGCTGTTTTTT; J gene: TRBJ2-2; V gene: TRBV7-2; clone size: few; D gene: .
CDR3 protein: CASSLGVPEGYNF; CDR3 DNA: TGTGCCAGCAGCTTAGGAGTCCCGGAAGGCTACAACTTC; J gene: TRBJ1-2; V gene: TRBV7-9; clone size: .; D gene: .
CDR3 protein: CASSTGGQYTGELFF; CDR3 DNA: TGTGCCAGCAGCACGGGGGGTCAATACACCGGGGAGCTGTTTTTT; J gene: TRBJ2-2; V gene: TRBV7-9; clone size: few; D gene: TRBD2
CDR3 protein: CASTYMGQGAYGYTF; CDR3 DNA: TGTGCCAGCACCTATATGGGACAGGGGGCCTATGGCTACACCTTC; J gene: TRBJ1-2; V gene: TRBV6-1; clone size: .; D gene: TRBD1
CDR3 protein: CASSQDKGTVNEQFF; CDR3 DNA: TGTGCCAGCAGCCAGGATAAGGGGACAGTCAATGAGCAGTTCTTC; J gene: TRBJ2-1; V gene: TRBV4-1; clone size: once; D gene: TRBD1
CDR3 protein: CASSLSSGVLRGDQFF; CDR3 DNA: TGCGCCAGCAGCTTGTCTAGCGGGGTTCTAAGAGGGGATCAGTTCTTC; J gene: TRBJ2-1; V gene: TRBV5-1; clone size: few; D gene: TRBD2
CDR3 protein: CSARDSTNEGFYTF; CDR3 DNA: TGCAGTGCTAGAGATAGCACCAACGAGGGATTCTACACCTTC; J gene: TRBJ1-2; V gene: TRBV20-1; clone size: .; D gene: .
CDR3 protein: CASSPAAGGNNEQFF; CDR3 DNA: TGTGCCAGCAGTCCGGCGGCGGGAGGAAACAATGAGCAGTTCTTC; J gene: TRBJ2-1; V gene: TRBV27; clone size: few; D gene: TRBD2
CDR3 protein: CASSLGYPGLPNEKLFF; CDR3 DNA: TGTGCCAGCAGCTTAGGCTACCCGGGCCTTCCTAATGAAAAACTGTTTTTT; J gene: TRBJ1-4; V gene: TRBV7-8; clone size: .; D gene: .
CDR3 protein: CASSSTGPYEQYF; CDR3 DNA: TGTGCCAGCAGCTCGACAGGGCCCTACGAGCAGTACTTC; J gene: TRBJ2-7; V gene: TRBV7-2; clone size: .; D gene: TRBD1
CDR3 protein: CAISETLDSPANYGYTF; CDR3 DNA: TGTGCCATCAGTGAGACCCTGGACAGTCCAGCGAACTATGGCTACACCTTC; J gene: TRBJ1-2; V gene: TRBV10-3; clone size: .; D gene: .
CDR3 protein: CASSFRVGNEQYF; CDR3 DNA: TGTGCCAGCAGTTTCAGGGTTGGGAACGAGCAGTACTTC; J gene: TRBJ2-7; V gene: TRBV12-3/TRBV12-4; clone size: many; D gene: .
CDR3 protein: CASSELPTGGYEKLFF; CDR3 DNA: TGTGCCAGCAGTGAACTTCCGACAGGGGGCTATGAAAAACTGTTTTTT; J gene: TRBJ1-4; V gene: TRBV2; clone size: .; D gene: TRBD1